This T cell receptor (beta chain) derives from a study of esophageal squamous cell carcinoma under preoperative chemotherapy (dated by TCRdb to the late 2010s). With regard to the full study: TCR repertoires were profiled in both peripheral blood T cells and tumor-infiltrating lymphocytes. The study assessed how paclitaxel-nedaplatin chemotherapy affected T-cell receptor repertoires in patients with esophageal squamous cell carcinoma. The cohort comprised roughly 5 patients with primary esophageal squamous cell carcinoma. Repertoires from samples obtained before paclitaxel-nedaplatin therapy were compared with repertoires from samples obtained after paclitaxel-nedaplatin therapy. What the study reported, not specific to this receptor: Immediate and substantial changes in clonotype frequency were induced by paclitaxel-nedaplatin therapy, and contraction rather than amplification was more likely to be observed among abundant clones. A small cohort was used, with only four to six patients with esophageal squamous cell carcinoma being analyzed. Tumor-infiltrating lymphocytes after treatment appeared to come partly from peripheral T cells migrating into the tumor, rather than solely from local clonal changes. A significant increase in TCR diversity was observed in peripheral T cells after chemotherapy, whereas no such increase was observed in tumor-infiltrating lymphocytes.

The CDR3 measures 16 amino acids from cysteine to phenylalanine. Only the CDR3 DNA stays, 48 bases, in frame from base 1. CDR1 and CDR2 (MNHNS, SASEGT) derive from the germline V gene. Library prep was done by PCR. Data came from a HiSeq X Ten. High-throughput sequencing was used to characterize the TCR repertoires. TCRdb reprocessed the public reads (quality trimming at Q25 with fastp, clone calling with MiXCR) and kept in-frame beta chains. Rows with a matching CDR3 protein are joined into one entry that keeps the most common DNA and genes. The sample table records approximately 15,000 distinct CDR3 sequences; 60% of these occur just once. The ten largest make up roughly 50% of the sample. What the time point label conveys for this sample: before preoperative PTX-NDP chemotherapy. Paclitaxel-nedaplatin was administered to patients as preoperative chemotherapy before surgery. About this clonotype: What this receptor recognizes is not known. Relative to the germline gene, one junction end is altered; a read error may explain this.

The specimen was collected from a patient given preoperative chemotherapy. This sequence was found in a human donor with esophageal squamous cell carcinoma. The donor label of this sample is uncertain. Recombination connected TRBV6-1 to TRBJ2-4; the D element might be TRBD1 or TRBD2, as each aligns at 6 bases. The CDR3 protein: CSSAGLGGGDRDIQYF. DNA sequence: TGTTCCAGCGCGGGGCTCGGGGGCGGTGACCGAGACATCCAGTACTTC.